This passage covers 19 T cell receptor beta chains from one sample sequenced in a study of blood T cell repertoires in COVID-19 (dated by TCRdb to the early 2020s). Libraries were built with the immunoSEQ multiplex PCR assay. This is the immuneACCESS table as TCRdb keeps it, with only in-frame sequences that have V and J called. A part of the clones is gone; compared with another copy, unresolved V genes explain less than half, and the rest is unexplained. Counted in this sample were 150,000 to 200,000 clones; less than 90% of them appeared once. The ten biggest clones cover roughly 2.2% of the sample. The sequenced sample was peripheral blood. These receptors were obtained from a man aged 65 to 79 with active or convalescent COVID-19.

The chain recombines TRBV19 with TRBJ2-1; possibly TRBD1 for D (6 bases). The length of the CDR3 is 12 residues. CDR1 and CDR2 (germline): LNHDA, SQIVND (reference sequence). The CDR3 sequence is CIEDRHYNEQFF. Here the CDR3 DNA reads TGTATTGAGGACAGACACTACAATGAGCAGTTCTTC.

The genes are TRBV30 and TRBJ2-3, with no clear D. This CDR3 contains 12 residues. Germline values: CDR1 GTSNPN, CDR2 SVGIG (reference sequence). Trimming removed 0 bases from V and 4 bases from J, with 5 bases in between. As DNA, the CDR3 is TGTGCCTGGAGTGTACTCCCAGATACGCAGTATTTT. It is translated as CAWSVLPDTQYF.

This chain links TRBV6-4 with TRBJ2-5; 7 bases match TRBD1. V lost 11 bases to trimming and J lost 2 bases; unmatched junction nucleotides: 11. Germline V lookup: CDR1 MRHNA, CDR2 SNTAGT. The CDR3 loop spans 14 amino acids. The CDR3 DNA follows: TGTGCCGGGGAATACCGGGACAGACAAGAGACCCAGTACTTC. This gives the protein CAGEYRDRQETQYF.

The CDR3 region is CASSLTSGPAGELFF. Written as DNA, the CDR3 is TGTGCCAGCAGCTTGACGTCCGGTCCTGCCGGGGAGCTGTTTTTT. The chain couples TRBV5-6 to TRBJ2-2; the D is unclear. In germline, CDR1 is SGHDT, CDR2 YYEEEE. The CDR3 has 15 residues. The V and J ends lost 1 base and 6 bases respectively, with 13 bases between them.

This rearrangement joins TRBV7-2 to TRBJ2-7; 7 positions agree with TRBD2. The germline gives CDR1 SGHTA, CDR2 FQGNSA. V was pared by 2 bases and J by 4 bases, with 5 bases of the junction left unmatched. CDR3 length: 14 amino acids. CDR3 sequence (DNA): TGTGCCAGCAGCTTAAGCGGGGTGATATACGAGCAGTACTTC. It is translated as CASSLSGVIYEQYF.

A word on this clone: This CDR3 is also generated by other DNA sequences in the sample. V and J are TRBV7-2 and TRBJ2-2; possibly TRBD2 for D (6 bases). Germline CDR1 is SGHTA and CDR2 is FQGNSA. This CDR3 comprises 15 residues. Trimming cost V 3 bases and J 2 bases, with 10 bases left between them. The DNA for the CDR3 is TGTGCCAGCAGCTTGGGCGGGGCCAACACCGGGGAGCTGTTTTTT. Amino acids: CASSLGGANTGELFF. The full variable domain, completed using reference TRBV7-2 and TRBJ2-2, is GAGVSQSPSNKVTEKGKDVELRCDPISGHTALYWYRQSLGQGLEFLIYFQGNSAPDKSGLPSDRFSAERTGGSVSTLTIQRTQQEDSAVYLCASSLGGANTGELFFGEGSRLTVL.

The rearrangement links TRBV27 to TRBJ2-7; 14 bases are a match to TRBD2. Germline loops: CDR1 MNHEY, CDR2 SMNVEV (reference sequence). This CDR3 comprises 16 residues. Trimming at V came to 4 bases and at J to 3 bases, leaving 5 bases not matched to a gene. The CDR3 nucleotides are TGTGCCAGCAGTTCGGGGACTAGCGGGAGCTTCTACGAGCAGTACTTC. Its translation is CASSSGTSGSFYEQYF.

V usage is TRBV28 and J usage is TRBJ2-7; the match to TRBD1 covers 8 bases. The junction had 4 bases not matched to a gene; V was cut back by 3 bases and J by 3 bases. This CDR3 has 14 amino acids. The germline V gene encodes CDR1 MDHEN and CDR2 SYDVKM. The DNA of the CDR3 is TGTGCCAGCAGTTTCCAGGGGGCCGGCTACGAGCAGTACTTC. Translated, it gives CASSFQGAGYEQYF.

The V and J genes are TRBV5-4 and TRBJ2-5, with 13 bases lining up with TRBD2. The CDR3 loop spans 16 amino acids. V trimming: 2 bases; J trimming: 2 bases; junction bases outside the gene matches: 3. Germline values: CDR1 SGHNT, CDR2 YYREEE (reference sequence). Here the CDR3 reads CASSLGGLAGQETQYF. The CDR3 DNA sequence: TGTGCCAGCAGCTTAGGGGGACTAGCGGGGCAAGAGACCCAGTACTTC. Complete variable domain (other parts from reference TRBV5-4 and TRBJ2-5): ETGVTQSPTHLIKTRGQQVTLRCSSQSGHNTVSWYQQALGQGPQFIFQYYREEENGRGNFPPRFSGLQFPNYSSELNVNALELDDSALYLCASSLGGLAGQETQYFGPGTRLLVL.

The CDR3 DNA sequence: TGTGCCAGCAGCTTGAGGTTAGGGGGCGCAAACTACAATGAGCAGTTCTTC. Protein sequence: CASSLRLGGANYNEQFF. The chain recombines TRBV7-8 with TRBJ2-1; 7 positions agree with TRBD1. The CDR3 totals 17 residues. CDR1 is SGHVS and CDR2 is FQNEAQ in the germline V gene. The V gene end was trimmed by 3 bases and the J gene end by 3 bases; junction bases not matched to a gene: 11.

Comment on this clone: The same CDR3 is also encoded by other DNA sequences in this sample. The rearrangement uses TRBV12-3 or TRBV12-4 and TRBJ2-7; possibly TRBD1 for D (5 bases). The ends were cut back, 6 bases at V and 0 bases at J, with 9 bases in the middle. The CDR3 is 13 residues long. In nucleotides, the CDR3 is TGTGCCAGCAGAAGAACAGGCTCCTACGAGCAGTACTTC. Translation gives CASRRTGSYEQYF.

CDR3 in amino acids: CASSFVLAGADTQYF. Written as DNA, the CDR3 is TGTGCCAGCAGCTTCGTATTAGCGGGGGCAGATACGCAGTATTTT. V and J are TRBV5-6 and TRBJ2-3, with 9 bases that match TRBD2. The CDR3 runs to 15 residues. Trimming at V came to 2 bases and at J to 4 bases, leaving 5 bases not matched to a gene. The V gene's germline CDR1 is SGHDT and CDR2 YYEEEE.

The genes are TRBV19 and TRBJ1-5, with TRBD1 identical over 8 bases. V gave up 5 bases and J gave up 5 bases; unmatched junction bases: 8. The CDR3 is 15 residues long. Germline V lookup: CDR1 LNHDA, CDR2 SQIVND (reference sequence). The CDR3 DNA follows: TGTGCCAGTAGTCTTAGCGGACAGGGCTATCAGCCCCAGCATTTT. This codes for CASSLSGQGYQPQHF.

As DNA, the CDR3 is TGCAGCGTTGGTCCCGGGACAGGGAGGGAGACCCAGTACTTC. Residues: CSVGPGTGRETQYF. This chain uses TRBV29-1 with TRBJ2-5; TRBD1 aligns across 9 bases. The V gene end was trimmed by 4 bases and the J gene end by 5 bases; junction bases not matched to a gene: 8. Germline assignment: CDR1 SQVTM and CDR2 ANQGSEA. CDR3 length: 14 residues.

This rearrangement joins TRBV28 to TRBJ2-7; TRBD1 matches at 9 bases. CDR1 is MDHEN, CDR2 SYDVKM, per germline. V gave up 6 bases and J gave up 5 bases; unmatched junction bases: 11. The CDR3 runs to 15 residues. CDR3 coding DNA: TGTGCCAGCAGCGCCGCCGGACAGGGGAGCGACGAGCAGTACTTC. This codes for CASSAAGQGSDEQYF.

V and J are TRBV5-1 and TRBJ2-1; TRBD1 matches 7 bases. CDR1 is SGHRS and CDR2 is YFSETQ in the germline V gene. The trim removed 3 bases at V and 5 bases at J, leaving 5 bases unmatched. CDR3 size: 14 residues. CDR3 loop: CASSSRQGNNEQFF. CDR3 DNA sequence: TGCGCCAGCAGCTCAAGACAGGGAAACAATGAGCAGTTCTTC.

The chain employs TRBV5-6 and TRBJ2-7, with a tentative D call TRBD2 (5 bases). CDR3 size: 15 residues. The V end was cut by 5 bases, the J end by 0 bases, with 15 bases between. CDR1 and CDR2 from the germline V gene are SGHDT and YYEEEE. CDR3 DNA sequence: TGTGCCAGCAGTCGCGGCGGGTTCAGCTCCTACGAGCAGTACTTC. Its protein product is CASSRGGFSSYEQYF.

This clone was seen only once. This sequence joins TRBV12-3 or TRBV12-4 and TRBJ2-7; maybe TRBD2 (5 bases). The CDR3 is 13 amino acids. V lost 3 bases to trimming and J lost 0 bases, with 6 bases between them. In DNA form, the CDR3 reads TGTGCCAGCAGTTTTGGGAGCTCCTACGAGCAGTACTTC. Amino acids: CASSFGSSYEQYF.

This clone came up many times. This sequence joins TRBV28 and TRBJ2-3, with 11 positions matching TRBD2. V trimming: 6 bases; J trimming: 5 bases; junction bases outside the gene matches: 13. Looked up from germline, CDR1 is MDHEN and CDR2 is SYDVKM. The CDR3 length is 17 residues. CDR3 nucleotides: TGTGCCAGCAGAGATCTAGCGGGAGGCGGTCGTATAGATACGCAGTATTTT. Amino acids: CASRDLAGGGRIDTQYF.